Listed below are T cell receptor beta chains from one sample, sequenced in a study of blood T cell repertoires in COVID-19. Clones were read by immunoSEQ multiplex PCR, and TCRdb kept only the in-frame ones, dropping some. The sample records approximately 88,000 clones, 80% being singletons. The sequenced sample consisted of peripheral blood. These receptors all come from a man aged 50-60 years who had recovered from COVID-19. The CDR3 runs from the conserved cysteine through the conserved F or W. The D gene is left open where the match is weak. Size is omitted from some rows. Given values are once, few, many or a class for expanded clones.

>TRBJ1-6|-|-|TRBV3-1/TRBV3-2
CASSQTVGSSSYNSPLHF
TGTGCCAGCAGCCAGACTGTTGGGTCTAGCTCCTATAATTCACCCCTCCACTTT
>TRBJ2-7|-|medium-sized|TRBV18
CASSPSGETYEQYF
TGTGCCAGCTCACCGTCCGGGGAGACCTACGAGCAGTACTTC
>TRBJ2-3|TRBD2|-|TRBV28
CASSAGTSGYTDTQYF
TGTGCCAGCAGTGCCGGGACTAGCGGGTACACAGATACGCAGTATTTT
>TRBJ2-7|-|-|TRBV20-1
CSASKAGLGSYEQYF
TGCAGTGCTAGTAAGGCAGGGCTTGGGTCCTACGAGCAGTACTTC
>TRBJ2-3|-|-|TRBV6-4
CASSDGGGADTQYF
TGTGCCAGCAGTGACGGAGGCGGGGCAGATACGCAGTATTTT
>TRBJ1-1|-|-|TRBV18
CASSPQGGSTEAFF
TGTGCCAGCTCACCACAAGGAGGAAGCACTGAAGCTTTCTTT
>TRBJ1-2|TRBD1|few|TRBV7-8
CASSLASVGQSYGYTF
TGTGCCAGCAGCTTAGCTAGTGTGGGACAGAGCTATGGCTACACCTTC
>TRBJ1-3|-|-|TRBV18
CASSPPRQTSGNTIYF
TGTGCCAGCTCACCACCGAGACAGACCTCTGGAAACACCATATATTTT
>TRBJ1-2|-|-|TRBV9
CASRDRGHGYTF
TGTGCCAGCAGGGATAGAGGGCATGGCTACACCTTC
>TRBJ2-6|TRBD1|-|TRBV19
CASIPGGESGANVLTF
TGTGCCAGTATCCCAGGGGGCGAGTCCGGGGCCAACGTCCTGACTTTC
>TRBJ1-1|-|-|TRBV12-5
CASGLNLGGAFF
TGTGCTAGTGGACTTAATCTCGGCGGAGCTTTCTTT
>TRBJ1-1|TRBD1|once|TRBV18
CASSLQGTGRGTEAFF
TGTGCCAGCTCACTACAAGGGACAGGGAGGGGTACTGAAGCTTTCTTT
>TRBJ2-7|TRBD2|-|TRBV28
CASSLLAGDYEQYF
TGTGCCAGCAGTTTACTCGCGGGAGACTACGAGCAGTACTTC
>TRBJ2-1|TRBD2|-|TRBV5-1
CASSFNRDYYNEQFF
TGCGCCAGCAGCTTTAACCGGGACTATTACAATGAGCAGTTCTTC
>TRBJ1-2|-|-|TRBV18
CASSPSKGYTF
TGTGCCAGCTCACCATCTAAAGGCTACACCTTC
>TRBJ1-2|-|-|TRBV19
CASSTSQGSYGYTF
TGTGCCAGTAGTACCTCACAGGGTAGCTATGGCTACACCTTC
>TRBJ2-6|-|few|TRBV4-2
CASSDDRSSGANVLTF
TGTGCCAGCAGCGACGACAGGTCCTCTGGGGCCAACGTCCTGACTTTC
>TRBJ1-1|TRBD1|-|TRBV12-5
CASGWDRNTEAFF
TGTGCTAGTGGTTGGGACAGGAACACTGAAGCTTTCTTT
>TRBJ1-6|-|-|TRBV18
CASSPGGGDSPLHF
TGTGCCAGCTCACCCGGCGGAGGCGATTCACCCCTCCACTTT
>TRBJ2-7|TRBD2|-|TRBV28
CASSLWRGKAYEQYF
TGTGCCAGCAGTTTGTGGCGGGGGAAGGCCTACGAGCAGTACTTC
>TRBJ1-5|TRBD1|once|TRBV2
CASRADRGGQPQHF
TGTGCCAGCAGGGCCGACAGGGGAGGACAGCCCCAGCATTTT
>TRBJ2-1|TRBD2|-|TRBV5-4
CASSLALAGNPSDEQFF
TGTGCCAGCAGCTTGGCGCTAGCGGGAAACCCCTCCGATGAGCAGTTCTTC
>TRBJ2-5|-|-|TRBV5-1
CASSLVGSPAETQYF
TGCGCCAGCAGCTTGGTGGGCTCCCCCGCGGAGACCCAGTACTTC
>TRBJ1-3|-|-|TRBV5-1
CASSLSSEGRGGNTIYF
TGCGCCAGCAGCTTATCCTCGGAAGGTCGAGGGGGAAACACCATATATTTT
>TRBJ2-3|-|-|TRBV5-1
CASSLKAGAGDTQYF
TGCGCCAGCAGCTTGAAAGCAGGGGCGGGAGATACGCAGTATTTT
>TRBJ1-1|TRBD1|-|TRBV6-5
CASSYGLGTGRTEAFF
TGTGCCAGCAGTTACGGTCTAGGGACAGGAAGAACTGAAGCTTTCTTT
>TRBJ1-2|TRBD1|-|TRBV27
CASARDRLNYGYTF
TGTGCCAGCGCTAGGGACAGACTTAACTATGGCTACACCTTC
>TRBJ1-1|TRBD1|once|TRBV18
CASSPDRAEAFF
TGTGCCAGCTCACCGGACAGGGCTGAAGCTTTCTTT
>TRBJ2-2|TRBD1|-|TRBV12-3/TRBV12-4
CASSSQGVGELFF
TGTGCCAGCAGCTCACAGGGGGTCGGGGAGCTGTTTTTT
>TRBJ2-6|-|-|TRBV5-4
CASSPVGDKGGANVLTF
TGTGCCAGCAGCCCAGTCGGAGACAAGGGGGGGGCCAACGTCCTGACTTTC
>TRBJ1-6|-|-|TRBV30
CAWSVSSAARGPLHF
TGTGCCTGGAGTGTAAGTAGCGCGGCAAGAGGGCCCCTCCACTTT
>TRBJ2-7|TRBD1|-|TRBV28
CASSSPGTGSYEQYF
TGTGCCAGCAGTTCGCCCGGGACAGGGTCCTACGAGCAGTACTTC
>TRBJ2-5|-|-|TRBV2
CASTRDFQETQYF
TGTGCCAGCACTCGGGACTTCCAAGAGACCCAGTACTTC
>TRBJ2-2|-|-|TRBV19
CASSNTGALGTGELFF
TGTGCCAGTAGTAACACAGGCGCTTTGGGCACCGGGGAGCTGTTTTTT
>TRBJ2-7|TRBD2|once|TRBV19
CASSPSGSSYEQYF
TGTGCCAGTAGCCCCAGCGGGAGCTCCTACGAGCAGTACTTC
>TRBJ2-1|-|-|TRBV7-9
CASSLIEQLNEQFF
TGTGCCAGCAGCTTAATCGAACAGTTAAATGAGCAGTTCTTC
>TRBJ2-2|TRBD1|-|TRBV3-1/TRBV3-2
CASTLQGAGLLFF
TGTGCCAGCACCCTCCAGGGGGCCGGGCTACTGTTTTTT
>TRBJ1-1|-|-|TRBV6-5
CASSRNTEAFF
TGTGCCAGCAGTCGGAACACTGAAGCTTTCTTT
>TRBJ2-3|TRBD1|many|TRBV5-1
CASRTTGGQADTQYF
TGCGCCAGCAGAACGACAGGGGGGCAAGCAGATACGCAGTATTTT
>TRBJ1-3|-|-|TRBV6-5
CASLTLSGNTIYF
TGTGCCAGTCTGACACTGTCCGGAAACACCATATATTTT
>TRBJ1-5|-|-|TRBV6-1
CASSEAWTDGHQPQHF
TGTGCCAGCAGTGAAGCTTGGACAGACGGGCATCAGCCCCAGCATTTT
>TRBJ1-1|-|few|TRBV9
CASSSSPGAEAFF
TGTGCCAGCAGCTCCTCCCCCGGGGCTGAAGCTTTCTTT
>TRBJ2-7|-|-|TRBV12-3/TRBV12-4
CASSLLSEQYF
TGTGCCAGCAGTTTACTTAGCGAGCAGTACTTC
>TRBJ1-2|TRBD1|few|TRBV18
CASSTIEGQGAMGYSYTF
TGTGCCAGCTCAACAATCGAGGGACAGGGAGCGATGGGATATAGCTACACCTTC
>TRBJ1-2|-|-|TRBV30
CAWSVLVGTPVYGYTF
TGTGCCTGGAGTGTACTTGTGGGGACTCCAGTCTATGGCTACACCTTC
>TRBJ2-3|-|once|TRBV3-1/TRBV3-2
CASSQGPSGTQYF
TGTGCCAGCAGCCAAGGCCCCAGTGGTACGCAGTATTTT
>TRBJ1-1|-|few|TRBV6-5
CASSSGGNTEAFF
TGTGCCAGCAGTTCCGGGGGGAACACTGAAGCTTTCTTT
>TRBJ1-2|-|few|TRBV12-5
CASGLSAGVAYGYTF
TGTGCTAGTGGTTTGTCGGCAGGGGTAGCCTATGGCTACACCTTC
>TRBJ2-4|-|many|TRBV19
CASSNTQNIQYF
TGTGCCAGTAGCAACACCCAAAACATTCAGTACTTC
>TRBJ1-1|-|-|TRBV2
CASLIPNTEAFF
TGTGCCAGTTTAATCCCGAACACTGAAGCTTTCTTT
>TRBJ1-2|-|-|TRBV19
CASSASGYTF
TGTGCCAGTAGTGCGAGTGGCTACACCTTC
>TRBJ1-5|-|-|TRBV28
CASSLTAQPGAPQHF
TGTGCCAGCAGTTTGACCGCGCAGCCTGGGGCTCCCCAGCATTTT
>TRBJ1-1|TRBD1|-|TRBV7-2
CASSLAGRGRTEAFF
TGTGCCAGCAGCTTAGCAGGCAGGGGGCGTACTGAAGCTTTCTTT